This T cell receptor (beta chain) was identified in a study of shared T cell receptors in the human thymus. The repertoire was sequenced with immunoSEQ multiplex PCR; TCRdb's copy has only in-frame clones and lacks some. The repertoire consists of 550,000 to 800,000 clones, with 70% to 90% occurring once and the leading ten covering under 0.012%. V was trimmed by 0 bases and J by 4 bases, leaving 13 bases between them. Germline CDR1 is SGHRS and CDR2 is YFSETQ. The CDR3 sequence is 15 residues long. These same records also appear under a second study, on human thymus T cells. As that report states: Resections from corrective heart surgery supplied the thymus tissue. Thymic and blood repertoires showed apparently biased V and J gene usage. Unrelated individuals were reported by related research to share highly overlapping thymic repertoires.

V and J are TRBV5-1 and TRBJ1-2; perhaps TRBD1 as D (6 bases). This clonotype was sampled from a girl under three years old with a congenital heart defect. Input material: thymocytes. The CDR3 is CASSLVQGMGYGYTF. In nucleotides, the CDR3 is TGCGCCAGCAGCTTGGTCCAGGGGATGGGCTATGGCTACACCTTC.